These 15 T cell receptor beta chains originate from one sample sequenced in a study of regulatory T cells in long-lasting Graves disease. Construction of TCR beta libraries relied on iRepertoire HTBI primers and on Arm-PCR targeting CDR3 regions. TCRdb reanalysed the multiplex PCR reads using MiXCR and keeps one entry per CDR3 protein. The sample shows roughly 500,000 distinct CDR3 sequences, 13% of them seen only once. Time point: newly diagnosed GD, antithyroid drugs for less than 3 months. PBMCs provided the RNA from which the TCR library was made. The same data also contributed to another study, on T cells in Graves' hyperthyroidism and ophthalmopathy.

Sequenced here: peripheral blood mononuclear cells (PBMCs), sampled at new diagnosis, from a patient treated with antithyroid drugs. These receptors were taken from a man aged 25-45 years with Graves disease.

The chain employs TRBV4-2 and TRBJ2-1; TRBD2 matches at 13 bases. The CDR3 is made up of 16 amino acids. V shed 0 bases, J shed 7 bases, and the junction held 3 bases outside the gene matches. Germline values: CDR1 LGHNA, CDR2 YNFKEQ. The CDR3 DNA sequence: TGTGCCAGCAGCCAAGAGGGGACTAGCGGGACGAATGAGCAGTTCTTC. Translating gives CASSQEGTSGTNEQFF.

This clonotype came up many times. One end of the junction is discordant with germline, which a read error may explain. The rearrangement joins TRBV7-9 to TRBJ2-7, with a weak D call TRBD2 (6 bases). Germline lookup yields CDR1 SEHNR and CDR2 FQNEAQ (reference sequence). There are 13 residues in the CDR3. This CDR3 reads CASSPFAGRGPVF. DNA for the CDR3: TGTGCCAGCAGCCCCTTTGCGGGAAGAGGACCGGTTTTC.

The chain combines TRBV6-1 with TRBJ2-1, with D maybe TRBD2 (5 bases). This CDR3 region has 17 residues. Germline CDR1 is MNHNS and CDR2 is SASEGT. Trimming shortened V by 2 bases and J by 7 bases, and 21 bases separated the two germline ends. This CDR3 reads CASSEFRGNSSPNEQFF. The DNA of the CDR3 is TGTGCCAGCAGTGAATTTCGGGGTAACTCCTCCCCAAATGAGCAGTTCTTC.

This clonotype was recorded at least ten times. The CDR3 bases are TGCGCCAGCCGCCCATCTAGCGCCGCCTCCTACGAGCAGTACTTC. Amino acids: CASRPSSAASYEQYF. V gene TRBV5-1 combines with J gene TRBJ2-7; possible D gene TRBD2, 6 bases. Trimming pared 7 bases from V and 0 bases from J, leaving 17 bases between. The CDR3 has 15 residues. Looked up from germline, CDR1 is SGHRS and CDR2 is YFSETQ.

This clonotype has more than one count but fewer than ten. The rearrangement uses TRBV20-1 and TRBJ1-5, with D unresolved. Trimming took 2 bases from V and 0 from J, leaving 5 bases between them. This CDR3 region has 13 residues. CDR1 is DFQATT and CDR2 is SNEGSKA in the germline V gene (reference sequence). The CDR3 sequence: CSARLGSNQPQHF. The CDR3 bases are TGCAGTGCTAGACTCGGTAGCAATCAGCCCCAGCATTTT.

This clonotype was observed many times. The J gene is TRBJ2-7, the V gene TRBV6-2 or TRBV6-3, with 9 bases aligning to TRBD2. The ends lost 0 bases at V and 6 bases at J; junction bases unmatched: 6. The CDR3 consists of 15 residues. CDR1 is MNHEY and CDR2 is SVGEGT in the germline V gene. CDR3 bases: TGTGCCAGCAGTTACTCGTTGGGACTAGCAGGCGAGCAGTACTTC. It translates to CASSYSLGLAGEQYF.

In this sample, this clonotype turned up many times. V usage is TRBV29-1 and J usage is TRBJ2-7; 8 positions match TRBD1. In germline, CDR1 is SQVTM, CDR2 ANQGSEA. The trim removed 4 bases at V and 1 base at J, leaving 6 bases unmatched. The CDR3 has 14 amino acids. In DNA form, the CDR3 reads TGCAGCGTTGTTTGGTGGGACAGGTCCTACGAGCAGTACTTC. Translation: CSVVWWDRSYEQYF.

This clonotype was counted many times. The chain joins TRBV27 to TRBJ2-1; 9 bases fit TRBD2. The length of the CDR3 is 20 residues. Germline V gene data show CDR1 as MNHEY and CDR2 as SMNVEV (reference sequence). V trimming: 5 bases; J trimming: 5 bases; junction bases outside the gene matches: 22. In DNA form, the CDR3 reads TGTGCCAGCAGTCGTACCGTACACTCTTGGGCGACTAGCGGCCACAATGAGCAGTTCTTC. Its protein product is CASSRTVHSWATSGHNEQFF.

This clonotype was counted many times. The chain employs TRBV15 and TRBJ2-1; D gene uncertain. CDR1 LNHNV and CDR2 YYDKDF come from the germline V gene (reference sequence). The CDR3 runs to 15 residues. Trimming removed 4 bases from V and 0 bases from J, with 10 bases in between. In DNA, the CDR3 is TGTGCCACCAGCACAGGACGACGCTCCTACAATGAGCAGTTCTTC. It yields the protein CATSTGRRSYNEQFF.

Points on this clonotype: A read error may explain this, as a much larger clone is one base away. J is TRBJ2-7 and V is TRBV12-3 or TRBV12-4, with D perhaps TRBD2 (6 bases). The CDR3 length is 12 residues. The CDR3 protein is CASSILPRERYF. The CDR3 nucleotides read TGTGCCAGCAGTATCCTTCCTCGGGAGCGGTACTTC.

The table lists this clonotype with many counts. The J gene is TRBJ2-7, the V gene TRBV7-2; 8 nucleotides line up with TRBD2. Trimming cost V 9 bases and J 5 bases; bases outside gene matches: 18. This CDR3 has 16 amino acids. Germline CDR1 reads SGHTA; CDR2 reads FQGNSA. The CDR3 region is CASSPRPRGGRDEQYF. The CDR3 region has the DNA TGTGCCAGTTCCCCTCGACCCCGGGGGGGTAGGGACGAGCAGTACTTC.

The chain has TRBV5-1 and TRBJ1-2; 7 bases map to TRBD1. V trimming: 0 bases; J trimming: 7 bases; junction bases outside the gene matches: 9. Looked up from germline, CDR1 is SGHRS and CDR2 is YFSETQ. CDR3 size: 15 residues. CDR3 amino acids: CASSLDRLPGGGYTF. The CDR3 region has the DNA TGCGCCAGCAGCTTGGATAGGTTACCAGGGGGTGGCTACACCTTC.

This clonotype was counted between two and nine times. Written as DNA, the CDR3 is TGTGCCTGGAGTCGGGGGACCGGACAGGGGGCCTACGAGCAGTACTTC. It specifies CAWSRGTGQGAYEQYF. The chain joins TRBV30 to TRBJ2-7, with 10 nucleotides matching TRBD1. Per germline, CDR1 GTSNPN and CDR2 SVGIG (reference sequence). This CDR3 comprises 16 residues. With V trimmed by 2 bases and J by 2 bases, 9 bases remained unmatched.

The rearrangement joins TRBV15 to TRBJ2-1; the D gene is possibly TRBD2 (5 bases). Germline V gene sequence: CDR1 LNHNV, CDR2 YYDKDF (reference sequence). This CDR3 region has 17 residues. Trimming shortened V by 0 bases and J by 7 bases, and 19 bases separated the two germline ends. CDR3 residues: CATSRDLGERAFNEQFF. The DNA for the CDR3 is TGTGCCACCAGCAGAGATCTTGGGGAGAGGGCTTTTAATGAGCAGTTCTTC.

A note on this clonotype: A read error is possible here, since a much larger clone lies one base away. The V call is TRBV5-1, the J call TRBJ2-1; the match to TRBD2 covers 10 bases. The germline gives CDR1 SGHRS, CDR2 YFSETQ. CDR3 size: 14 residues. Here the CDR3 DNA reads TGCACCAGCAGACTATCCGGGACTAGCGATGAGCAGTTCTTC. Encoded protein: CTSRLSGTSDEQFF.